These 25 T cell receptor beta chains share one sample of origin, sequenced in a study of T cell responses to AZD1222 COVID-19 vaccine. Libraries were prepared by immunoSEQ multiplex PCR; TCRdb keeps only in-frame clonotypes and omits some of them. Among some 150,000 clones listed, about 91% were seen once. The sequenced sample was peripheral blood, obtained on day 0 of AZD1222 vaccination. The receptors originated from an adult in good health.

The rearrangement uses TRBV11-2 and TRBJ1-4; D perhaps matches TRBD1 (6 bases). The V end lost 5 bases, the J end lost 7 bases, and 17 bases lay between the germline ends. The CDR3 has 15 amino acids. Germline values: CDR1 SGHAT, CDR2 FQNNGV. CDR3 amino acids: CASSVTGSGGEKLFF. CDR3 coding DNA: TGTGCCAGCAGCGTTACAGGGTCGGGAGGTGAAAAACTGTTTTTT.

The chain links TRBV7-2 to TRBJ1-1; TRBD1 might be the D (6 bases). The CDR3 consists of 17 residues. V was shortened by 7 bases and J by 5 bases, with 26 bases between the two germline ends. Germline V gene lookup returns CDR1 SGHTA and CDR2 FQGNSA. The CDR3 here is CASTLRTVSLGGTEAFF. In nucleotides, the CDR3 is TGTGCCAGCACACTACGGACAGTCTCCTTGGGAGGGACTGAAGCTTTCTTT.

This clone was recorded only once. This rearrangement joins TRBV7-8 to TRBJ2-1; D is perhaps TRBD1 (6 bases). Germline V gene lookup returns CDR1 SGHVS and CDR2 FQNEAQ. The CDR3 loop spans 14 amino acids. The CDR3 sequence is CAVSGVVDNNEQFF. For the CDR3, the DNA is TGTGCTGTCTCAGGGGTTGTTGATAACAATGAGCAGTTCTTC.

J is TRBJ1-1 and V is TRBV14; 7 positions agree with TRBD1. Trimming at V came to 2 bases and at J to 5 bases, leaving 5 bases not matched to a gene. The CDR3 totals 14 residues. Germline V lookup: CDR1 SGHDN, CDR2 FVKESK. The CDR3 loop reads CASSQLGGRTEAFF. The DNA of the CDR3 is TGTGCCAGCAGCCAATTAGGGGGCCGGACTGAAGCTTTCTTT.

This clone came up once. The chain couples TRBV28 to TRBJ1-2; D is possibly TRBD1 (5 bases). Trimming stripped 6 bases from V and 4 bases from J, with 18 bases between. This CDR3 is 15 amino acids long. Germline V gives CDR1 MDHEN, CDR2 SYDVKM. For the CDR3, the DNA is TGTGCCAGCAGCCCACCCCATGACAGCGGCTATGGCTACACCTTC. Translated, it gives CASSPPHDSGYGYTF.

CDR3 DNA sequence: TGCGCCAGCAGTAGGGACAAGAACAATGAGCAGTTCTTC. This sequence encodes CASSRDKNNEQFF. This chain connects TRBV5-1 to TRBJ2-1; tentative D call: TRBD1 (6 bases). The germline V gene encodes CDR1 SGHRS and CDR2 YFSETQ. The CDR3 sequence is 13 residues long. Trimming cost V 5 bases and J 5 bases, with 11 bases left between them.

The chain joins TRBV16 to TRBJ2-6; D might be TRBD1 (5 bases). There are 16 residues in the CDR3. V was clipped by 2 bases and J by 2 bases, with 10 bases between them. Germline lookup yields CDR1 KGHSY and CDR2 FQNENV. CDR3 sequence: CASSQMTVTGANVLTF. In DNA, the CDR3 is TGTGCCAGCAGCCAAATGACAGTGACTGGGGCCAACGTCCTGACTTTC. The whole variable domain, remainder taken from reference TRBV16 and TRBJ2-6, is GEEVAQTPKHLVRGEGQKAKLYCAPIKGHSYVFWYQQVLKNEFKFLISFQNENVFDETGMPKERFSAKCLPNSPCSLEIQATKLEDSAVYFCASSQMTVTGANVLTFGAGSRLTVL.

This rearrangement joins TRBV7-3 to TRBJ2-1; 8 positions match TRBD2. Losses at the gene ends were 5 bases for V and 0 bases for J; bases not matched to a gene: 6. CDR1 and CDR2 from the germline V gene are SGHTA and FQGTGA. CDR3 length: 16 residues. The CDR3 sequence: CASSPGGGSSYNEQFF. The DNA of the CDR3 is TGTGCCAGCAGCCCGGGAGGGGGAAGCTCCTACAATGAGCAGTTCTTC.

This clone has a handful of counts. This rearrangement joins TRBV4-3 to TRBJ2-3, with 9 bases identical to TRBD2. The CDR3 runs to 17 residues. Looked up from germline, CDR1 is LGHNA and CDR2 is YSLEER. Losses at the gene ends were 0 bases for V and 7 bases for J; bases not matched to a gene: 11. The DNA for the CDR3 is TGCGCCAGCAGCCAAGATACGGGCGGGAGGGCCATAAATACGCAGTATTTT. It yields the protein CASSQDTGGRAINTQYF.

The V gene is TRBV24-1, the J gene TRBJ1-1, with 8 bases lining up with TRBD1. The V gene end was trimmed by 7 bases and the J gene end by 0 bases; junction bases not matched to a gene: 6. The CDR3 runs 15 residues. Per the germline V gene, CDR1 is KGHDR and CDR2 is SFDVKD. This CDR3 reads CATRGQGILNTEAFF. Written as DNA, the CDR3 is TGTGCCACCAGAGGACAGGGTATTCTGAACACTGAAGCTTTCTTT.

The chain is built from TRBV12-1 and TRBJ2-7; TRBD2, the table's D call, lacks a check against the DNA. TRBV12-1 is a documented pseudogene. This CDR3 contains 17 residues. The DNA for the CDR3 is TGTGCCAGCAGGCCATTCGGGGGGGGGCGCCTCGGCTGGGAGCAGTACTTC. This encodes CASRPFGGGRLGWEQYF.

This chain links TRBV14 with TRBJ1-1; D is unresolved. Germline values: CDR1 SGHDN, CDR2 FVKESK. This CDR3 region has 14 residues. V lost 0 bases and J 5 bases, leaving 10 bases between the germline ends. The CDR3 reads CASSQDWRGTEAFF. The CDR3, as DNA: TGTGCCAGCAGCCAAGATTGGCGAGGTACTGAAGCTTTCTTT.

This rearrangement joins TRBV27 to TRBJ2-1; 8 bases are shared with TRBD2. V lost 9 bases, J lost 9 bases, and 13 bases stayed unmatched. Germline CDR1 reads MNHEY; CDR2 reads SMNVEV (reference sequence). CDR3 length: 14 residues. CDR3 DNA: TGTGCCAGTCTCTCTGGCGGGAGGAGGAGTGAGCAGTTCTTC. Protein: CASLSGGRRSEQFF.

The genes are TRBV30 and TRBJ1-2; D uncertain. The CDR3 runs to 13 residues. Trimming removed 1 base at V and 4 bases at J, with 10 bases between. Germline V lookup: CDR1 GTSNPN, CDR2 SVGIG (reference sequence). This chain's CDR3 is CAWSAVGFYGYTF. CDR3 nucleotides: TGTGCCTGGAGTGCCGTAGGGTTCTATGGCTACACCTTC.

J is TRBJ2-3 and V is TRBV19; no firm D call. Trimming removed 5 bases from V and 1 base from J, with 16 bases in between. CDR1 and CDR2 from the germline V gene are LNHDA and SQIVND (reference sequence). This CDR3 comprises 16 residues. The CDR3: CASSPPHPKGTDTQYF. CDR3 coding DNA: TGTGCCAGTAGTCCCCCGCATCCGAAGGGCACAGATACGCAGTATTTT.

The chain carries TRBV5-4 and TRBJ2-2; 10 positions agree with TRBD1. The CDR3 is 16 amino acids. Germline V gives CDR1 SGHNT, CDR2 YYREEE (reference sequence). The J segment lost 5 bases and the V segment lost 1 base, leaving 5 bases of the junction unmatched. This CDR3 is CASSLSPGQGTGELFF. The CDR3 DNA follows: TGTGCCAGCAGCTTGAGCCCGGGACAGGGGACCGGGGAGCTGTTTTTT.

This chain joins TRBV28 and TRBJ1-5; maybe TRBD1 (6 bases). The ends were cut back, 1 base at V and 5 bases at J, with 21 bases in the middle. Germline V gene data show CDR1 as MDHEN and CDR2 as SYDVKM. CDR3 size: 18 residues. Here the CDR3 reads CASSLSPGLGALDQPQHF. The CDR3 DNA sequence: TGTGCCAGCAGTTTATCACCCGGCCTGGGGGCGCTGGATCAGCCCCAGCATTTT.

The gene calls are TRBV30 and TRBJ1-5; perhaps TRBD1 as D (5 bases). From germline, CDR1 is GTSNPN and CDR2 SVGIG (reference sequence). V lost 3 bases to trimming and J lost 2 bases, with 14 bases between them. The CDR3 covers 15 residues. CDR3 nucleotide sequence: TGTGCCTGGAGGGAAGGGACCTTTGGCAATCAGCCCCAGCATTTT. Translating it yields CAWREGTFGNQPQHF.

The genes are TRBV21-1 and TRBJ2-1; the table's D call of TRBD2 was not tested on the DNA. TRBV21-1 corresponds to a pseudogene. This CDR3 spans 13 amino acids. CDR3 sequence reads: CASSTRDYNEQFF. CDR3 sequence (DNA): TGTGCCAGCAGCACCCGGGACTACAATGAGCAGTTCTTC.

V is TRBV7-9 and J is TRBJ1-5, with 9 bases that match TRBD1. J gave up 4 bases and V 8 bases, and 0 bases lay outside the gene matches. Germline V gene data show CDR1 as SEHNR and CDR2 as FQNEAQ (reference sequence). The CDR3 sequence is 12 residues long. The CDR3 here is CASGQGNQPQHF. The CDR3 nucleotides are TGTGCCAGCGGACAGGGGAATCAGCCCCAGCATTTT. Using reference TRBV7-9 and TRBJ1-5 for the parts outside the CDR3, the full variable domain is DTGVSQNPRHKITKRGQNVTFRCDPISEHNRLYWYRQTLGQGPEFLTYFQNEAQLEKSRLLSDRFSAERPKGSFSTLEIQRTEQGDSAMYLCASGQGNQPQHFGDGTRLSIL.

The chain couples TRBV5-4 to TRBJ1-2; D uncertain. Trimming removed 1 base at V and 4 bases at J, with 8 bases between. Germline CDR1 reads SGHNT; CDR2 reads YYREEE (reference sequence). This CDR3 is built from 13 residues. The CDR3 DNA is TGTGCCAGCAGCTTGAATGGGTTCTATGGCTACACCTTC. It specifies CASSLNGFYGYTF.

This chain uses TRBV11-3 with TRBJ1-3; no clear D gene. The V end lost 2 bases, the J end lost 0 bases, and 8 bases lay between the germline ends. CDR1 and CDR2 from the germline V gene are SGHNT and YENEEA. This CDR3 contains 15 residues. The DNA of the CDR3 is TGTGCCAGCAGCTTACGCGGAAACTCTGGAAACACCATATATTTT. It encodes CASSLRGNSGNTIYF.

CDR3 protein: CASSTRQEGYEQYF. The CDR3 DNA reads TGCGCCAGCAGCACGAGGCAGGAGGGGTACGAGCAGTACTTC. The rearrangement joins TRBV5-1 to TRBJ2-7; weak D call: TRBD2 (6 bases). Deletions cut 4 bases from V and 4 bases from J, with 15 bases between. The CDR3 is 14 amino acids. Per germline, CDR1 SGHRS and CDR2 YFSETQ.

The chain has TRBV19 and TRBJ2-1; perhaps TRBD1 as D (7 bases). This CDR3 region has 17 residues. Germline values: CDR1 LNHDA, CDR2 SQIVND (reference sequence). The ends were cut back, 5 bases at V and 2 bases at J, with 19 bases in the middle. DNA of the CDR3: TGTGCCAGTAGTGGAAGTGGGGGGCAGGGGGCCTACAATGAGCAGTTCTTC. Residues: CASSGSGGQGAYNEQFF.

This sequence joins TRBV5-1 and TRBJ2-5; 14 bases fit TRBD2. The J segment lost 6 bases and the V segment lost 4 bases, leaving 5 bases of the junction unmatched. This CDR3 region has 15 residues. The germline V gene has CDR1 SGHRS and CDR2 YFSETQ. CDR3 sequence reads: CASSPGLAGVQTQYF. CDR3 DNA sequence: TGCGCCAGCAGCCCGGGACTAGCGGGAGTGCAGACCCAGTACTTC. Full variable domain (remainder filled in from reference TRBV5-1 and TRBJ2-5): KAGVTQTPRYLIKTRGQQVTLSCSPISGHRSVSWYQQTPGQGLQFLFEYFSETQRNKGNFPGRFSGRQFSNSRSEMNVSTLELGDSALYLCASSPGLAGVQTQYFGPGTRLLVL.